The rows below give T cell receptor beta chains drawn from one sample of a study of T cells after yellow fever vaccination. TCRdb ran MiXCR on the 5' RACE reads and lists one entry per CDR3 protein. The sample comprises 340,000 or so distinct CDR3 sequences, approximately 13% of which are singletons, and 3.2% rests with the top ten. The sequencing used CD4+ T cells sorted from PBMCs, collected 15 days after the yellow fever booster vaccination. Source of these receptors: a man between 18 and 35 years old who received the YFV17D yellow fever vaccine. Each CDR3 is given with its conserved first and last residue. Each record gives: V gene, D gene, J gene, clone size, CDR3 protein, CDR3 DNA. D genes are given only for firm matches. Rows may omit the clone size; those that give it use once, few, many or a size class.

V gene: TRBV6-4
D gene: NA
J gene: TRBJ1-1
clone size: few
CDR3 protein: CASKKEDSLNTEAFF
CDR3 DNA: TGTGCCAGCAAAAAGGAGGACAGCCTGAACACTGAAGCTTTCTTT

V gene: TRBV20-1
D gene: NA
J gene: TRBJ1-6
clone size: few
CDR3 protein: CSAAGQRTRFYNSPLHF
CDR3 DNA: TGCAGTGCTGCCGGACAGCGTACCCGTTTCTATAATTCACCCCTCCACTTT

V gene: TRBV5-1
D gene: NA
J gene: TRBJ2-4
clone size: NA
CDR3 protein: CASSFSPRIGKNIQYF
CDR3 DNA: TGCGCCAGCAGCTTTTCCCCCCGAATAGGCAAAAACATTCAGTACTTC

V gene: TRBV11-2
D gene: NA
J gene: TRBJ2-3
clone size: few
CDR3 protein: CASSLDVFKVPTQYF
CDR3 DNA: TGTGCCAGCAGCTTAGATGTTTTTAAGGTGCCCACGCAGTATTTT

V gene: TRBV5-1
D gene: NA
J gene: TRBJ2-2
clone size: few
CDR3 protein: CASKGRVGPGELFF
CDR3 DNA: TGCGCCAGCAAGGGCCGGGTGGGTCCCGGGGAGCTGTTTTTT

V gene: TRBV6-1
D gene: NA
J gene: TRBJ1-1
clone size: NA
CDR3 protein: CASKTNTEAFF
CDR3 DNA: TGTGCCAGCAAGACGAACACTGAAGCTTTCTTT

V gene: TRBV7-9
D gene: NA
J gene: TRBJ1-6
clone size: many
CDR3 protein: CASSSQGWGSPLHF
CDR3 DNA: TGTGCCAGCAGCAGCCAGGGGTGGGGATCACCCCTCCACTTT

V gene: TRBV5-1
D gene: TRBD1
J gene: TRBJ2-5
clone size: once
CDR3 protein: CASSFTGDRVVETQYF
CDR3 DNA: TGCGCCAGCAGCTTTACCGGGGACAGGGTCGTAGAGACCCAGTACTTC

V gene: TRBV4-3
D gene: NA
J gene: TRBJ2-5
clone size: many
CDR3 protein: CASSQDWRGETQYF
CDR3 DNA: TGCGCCAGCAGCCAAGACTGGAGGGGAGAGACCCAGTACTTC

V gene: TRBV24-1
D gene: NA
J gene: TRBJ2-2
clone size: NA
CDR3 protein: CATSDPAANTGELFF
CDR3 DNA: TGTGCCACCAGTGACCCAGCCGCGAACACCGGGGAGCTGTTTTTT

V gene: TRBV12-3/TRBV12-4
D gene: NA
J gene: TRBJ2-3
clone size: NA
CDR3 protein: CASSWDGDTQYF
CDR3 DNA: TGTGCCAGCAGTTGGGACGGAGATACGCAGTATTTT

V gene: TRBV7-2
D gene: NA
J gene: TRBJ2-5
clone size: many
CDR3 protein: CASSQRWSQETQYF
CDR3 DNA: TGTGCCAGCAGCCAGAGGTGGTCCCAAGAGACCCAGTACTTC

V gene: TRBV5-6
D gene: TRBD1
J gene: TRBJ1-6
clone size: NA
CDR3 protein: CASSGVRDSYNSPLHF
CDR3 DNA: TGTGCCAGCAGCGGAGTCAGGGACAGCTATAATTCACCCCTCCACTTT

V gene: TRBV9
D gene: TRBD1
J gene: TRBJ1-4
clone size: NA
CDR3 protein: CASSPGTGHIRKLFF
CDR3 DNA: TGTGCCAGCAGCCCCGGGACAGGTCATATCCGAAAACTGTTTTTT

V gene: TRBV9
D gene: TRBD1
J gene: TRBJ2-3
clone size: NA
CDR3 protein: CASSVAGGQWTDTQYF
CDR3 DNA: TGTGCCAGCAGCGTGGCAGGGGGTCAGTGGACAGATACGCAGTATTTT

V gene: TRBV15
D gene: NA
J gene: TRBJ2-5
clone size: NA
CDR3 protein: CATSRPQETQYF
CDR3 DNA: TGTGCCACCAGCAGACCTCAAGAGACCCAGTACTTC

V gene: TRBV7-8
D gene: TRBD2
J gene: TRBJ2-3
clone size: few
CDR3 protein: CASSLLGGADTQYF
CDR3 DNA: TGTGCCAGCAGCTTATTGGGAGGGGCAGATACGCAGTATTTT

V gene: TRBV7-2
D gene: NA
J gene: TRBJ2-4
clone size: few
CDR3 protein: CASSSDSFKNIQYF
CDR3 DNA: TGTGCCAGCAGTTCCGACAGTTTCAAAAACATTCAGTACTTC

V gene: TRBV5-1
D gene: NA
J gene: TRBJ1-6
clone size: NA
CDR3 protein: CASSLVLQNNSPLHF
CDR3 DNA: TGCGCCAGCAGCTTGGTATTACAGAATAATTCACCCCTCCACTTT

V gene: TRBV18
D gene: NA
J gene: TRBJ1-3
clone size: NA
CDR3 protein: CASSPSTASAGNTIYF
CDR3 DNA: TGTGCCAGCTCACCATCCACAGCGTCGGCTGGAAACACCATATATTTT

V gene: TRBV28
D gene: NA
J gene: TRBJ1-1
clone size: few
CDR3 protein: CASSTEPLGAFF
CDR3 DNA: TGTGCCAGCAGTACGGAACCCCTCGGGGCTTTCTTT

V gene: TRBV6-2/TRBV6-3
D gene: NA
J gene: TRBJ2-4
clone size: NA
CDR3 protein: CASSFPLGTTKNIQYF
CDR3 DNA: TGTGCCAGCAGTTTCCCCTTGGGGACGACCAAAAACATTCAGTACTTC

V gene: TRBV4-2
D gene: TRBD1
J gene: TRBJ1-2
clone size: NA
CDR3 protein: CASSPLTGTGGYGYTF
CDR3 DNA: TGTGCCAGCAGCCCGTTGACCGGGACAGGCGGTTATGGCTACACCTTC

V gene: TRBV3-1
D gene: NA
J gene: TRBJ1-2
clone size: few
CDR3 protein: CASSRREVDYGYTF
CDR3 DNA: TGTGCCAGCAGCCGCCGAGAGGTAGACTATGGCTACACCTTC

V gene: TRBV2
D gene: NA
J gene: TRBJ2-3
clone size: few
CDR3 protein: CASSEEGRDTQYF
CDR3 DNA: TGTGCCAGCAGTGAGGAGGGGAGAGATACGCAGTATTTT

V gene: TRBV19
D gene: NA
J gene: TRBJ1-6
clone size: NA
CDR3 protein: CASSIDGSAHYHF
CDR3 DNA: TGTGCCAGTAGTATAGATGGGTCCGCGCACTACCACTTT

V gene: TRBV12-3/TRBV12-4
D gene: TRBD1
J gene: TRBJ1-4
clone size: NA
CDR3 protein: CASSPGTGGGKLFF
CDR3 DNA: TGTGCCAGCAGTCCCGGGACAGGGGGCGGAAAACTGTTTTTT

V gene: TRBV21-1
D gene: NA
J gene: TRBJ2-7
clone size: few
CDR3 protein: CASSKVVTYYEQYF
CDR3 DNA: TGTGCCAGCAGCAAGGTCGTAACCTACTACGAGCAGTACTTC

V gene: TRBV5-1
D gene: NA
J gene: TRBJ2-3
clone size: NA
CDR3 protein: CASSWDQSTDTQYF
CDR3 DNA: TGCGCCAGCAGCTGGGACCAGAGCACAGATACGCAGTATTTT

V gene: TRBV7-9
D gene: NA
J gene: TRBJ1-1
clone size: NA
CDR3 protein: CASSLGGRLNTEAFF
CDR3 DNA: TGTGCCAGCAGCTTAGGGGGCAGACTGAACACTGAAGCTTTCTTT

V gene: TRBV2
D gene: NA
J gene: TRBJ2-3
clone size: many
CDR3 protein: CASSEDRGDTQYF
CDR3 DNA: TGTGCCAGCAGTGAAGATCGGGGAGATACGCAGTATTTT

V gene: TRBV6-2/TRBV6-3
D gene: NA
J gene: TRBJ1-5
clone size: few
CDR3 protein: CASSFSYSNQPQHF
CDR3 DNA: TGTGCCAGCAGTTTCAGTTATAGCAATCAGCCCCAGCATTTT

V gene: TRBV11-2
D gene: TRBD2
J gene: TRBJ2-5
clone size: NA
CDR3 protein: CASSLNSRESQETQYF
CDR3 DNA: TGTGCCAGCAGCTTAAACTCGCGGGAGTCCCAAGAGACCCAGTACTTC

V gene: TRBV3-1
D gene: NA
J gene: TRBJ1-6
clone size: NA
CDR3 protein: CASSQARSAGSPLHF
CDR3 DNA: TGTGCCAGCAGCCAAGCCCGAAGTGCCGGATCACCCCTCCACTTT

V gene: TRBV4-1
D gene: TRBD1
J gene: TRBJ1-5
clone size: NA
CDR3 protein: CASTLRTGSSNQPQHF
CDR3 DNA: TGCGCCAGCACCCTTAGGACAGGGAGTAGCAATCAGCCCCAGCATTTT

V gene: TRBV28
D gene: NA
J gene: TRBJ1-2
clone size: NA
CDR3 protein: CASSVGAGGSLYGYTF
CDR3 DNA: TGTGCCAGCAGTGTCGGTGCGGGGGGCTCTTTATATGGCTACACCTTC

V gene: TRBV20-1
D gene: NA
J gene: TRBJ1-1
clone size: NA
CDR3 protein: CSARRDANTEAFF
CDR3 DNA: TGCAGTGCTCGGCGGGATGCGAACACTGAAGCTTTCTTT

V gene: TRBV28
D gene: NA
J gene: TRBJ2-2
clone size: NA
CDR3 protein: CASSSWTLNTGELFF
CDR3 DNA: TGTGCCAGCAGTTCGTGGACTTTGAACACCGGGGAGCTGTTTTTT

V gene: TRBV27
D gene: TRBD2
J gene: TRBJ2-1
clone size: few
CDR3 protein: CASSPPQRGGHWYNEQFF
CDR3 DNA: TGTGCCAGCAGTCCGCCCCAGCGGGGGGGCCATTGGTACAATGAGCAGTTCTTC

V gene: TRBV5-1
D gene: NA
J gene: TRBJ2-2
clone size: few
CDR3 protein: CASSGGTRYTGELFF
CDR3 DNA: TGCGCCAGCAGCGGAGGTACTAGGTACACCGGGGAGCTGTTTTTT

V gene: TRBV5-1
D gene: NA
J gene: TRBJ2-3
clone size: few
CDR3 protein: CASNTNTDTQYF
CDR3 DNA: TGCGCCAGCAATACCAACACAGATACGCAGTATTTT

V gene: TRBV3-1
D gene: TRBD1
J gene: TRBJ2-7
clone size: few
CDR3 protein: CASSTYRGLEQYF
CDR3 DNA: TGTGCCAGCAGCACATACAGGGGTCTTGAGCAGTACTTC

V gene: TRBV11-2
D gene: NA
J gene: TRBJ1-2
clone size: many
CDR3 protein: CASSLDRPETHYGYTF
CDR3 DNA: TGTGCCAGCAGCTTAGATCGGCCGGAGACCCACTATGGCTACACCTTC

V gene: TRBV5-1
D gene: NA
J gene: TRBJ2-2
clone size: NA
CDR3 protein: CASSLVVGLTGELFF
CDR3 DNA: TGCGCCAGCAGCTTGGTTGTAGGACTCACCGGGGAGCTGTTTTTT

V gene: TRBV7-2
D gene: NA
J gene: TRBJ2-7
clone size: NA
CDR3 protein: CASSLAQGAEQYF
CDR3 DNA: TGTGCCAGCAGCTTGGCACAGGGAGCCGAGCAGTACTTC

V gene: TRBV9
D gene: NA
J gene: TRBJ1-1
clone size: few
CDR3 protein: CASSVRTNTEAFF
CDR3 DNA: TGTGCCAGCAGCGTACGGACGAACACTGAAGCTTTCTTT

V gene: TRBV7-9
D gene: NA
J gene: TRBJ2-6
clone size: NA
CDR3 protein: CASSLGRALGANVLTF
CDR3 DNA: TGTGCCAGCAGCTTAGGACGGGCTCTTGGGGCCAACGTCCTGACTTTC

V gene: TRBV7-3
D gene: TRBD2
J gene: TRBJ2-3
clone size: NA
CDR3 protein: CASKLSGGSTDTQYF
CDR3 DNA: TGTGCCAGCAAACTCAGCGGGGGTAGCACAGATACGCAGTATTTT

V gene: TRBV20-1
D gene: TRBD1
J gene: TRBJ1-2
clone size: few
CDR3 protein: CSAPDRAYGYTF
CDR3 DNA: TGCAGTGCTCCGGACAGGGCCTATGGCTACACCTTC

V gene: TRBV19
D gene: NA
J gene: TRBJ1-1
clone size: NA
CDR3 protein: CASSATIPLNTEAFF
CDR3 DNA: TGTGCCAGTAGTGCGACTATTCCTTTGAACACTGAAGCTTTCTTT

V gene: TRBV20-1
D gene: NA
J gene: TRBJ1-1
clone size: few
CDR3 protein: CSARRGARNTEAFF
CDR3 DNA: TGCAGTGCGAGGAGGGGGGCGCGGAACACTGAAGCTTTCTTT